This T cell receptor (beta chain) was found in a study of blood T cells in healthy people across ages. Alongside a J-beta primer mix, a sample-barcoded 5' primer served in a second PCR lasting roughly 7 to 12 cycles. One entry per CDR3 protein results from TCRdb running MiXCR on the 5' RACE reads. The sample has around 690,000 distinct CDR3 sequences, approximately 59% seen once; the top ten hold 30% to 40%. This clonotype was picked up one time. Researchers report isolating at least 6 million PBMCs per sample. The CDR3 contains 15 residues. Germline assignment: CDR1 SGHRS and CDR2 YFSETQ. V lost 0 bases, J lost 0 bases, and 9 bases lay in between.

V gene TRBV5-1 combines with J gene TRBJ1-2; D ambiguous. The sequence was obtained from a man aged 55 to 70 in good health. The sequencing input was blood. For the CDR3, the DNA is TGCGCCAGCAGCTTGGTGGAGGCCTCTAACTATGGCTACACCTTC. Its protein is CASSLVEASNYGYTF. The full variable domain, rest sourced from reference TRBV5-1 and TRBJ1-2, is KAGVTQTPRYLIKTRGQQVTLSCSPISGHRSVSWYQQTPGQGLQFLFEYFSETQRNKGNFPGRFSGRQFSNSRSEMNVSTLELGDSALYLCASSLVEASNYGYTFGSGTRLTVV.